One and the same sample provided the 17 T cell receptor beta chains below, sequenced in a study of blood T cell repertoires in COVID-19 (TCRdb year 2020). The library was built by means of the immunoSEQ multiplex PCR assay. This immuneACCESS table, as held by TCRdb, lists in-frame sequences with V and J called but not all clones. Of the missing ones, under half trace to an unresolved V gene in checked studies; the others have no known cause. This sample is represented by 330,000 or so clones; 88% of them were singletons. The top ten constitute approximately 1% of the sample. Input material: PBMCs or T cells enriched from blood (not recorded which). Receptors originate from a young woman who had been exposed to COVID-19.

The chain carries TRBV6-5 and TRBJ1-5; D not resolved. Germline loops: CDR1 MNHEY, CDR2 SVGAGI. The CDR3 spans 14 residues. Trimming pared 0 bases from V and 5 bases from J, leaving 8 bases between. This CDR3 is CASSYSQRDQPQHF. CDR3 in DNA: TGTGCCAGCAGTTACTCTCAGAGGGATCAGCCCCAGCATTTT.

Written as DNA, the CDR3 is TGTGCCAGCAAGAAGGGGACTGGCTACAATGAGCAGTTCTTC. It codes for CASKKGTGYNEQFF. The rearrangement joins TRBV2 to TRBJ2-1; maybe TRBD2 (6 bases). Germline loops: CDR1 SNHLY, CDR2 FYNNEI. The CDR3 sequence is 14 residues long. The V end was cut by 7 bases, the J end by 3 bases, with 13 bases between.

The V and J genes are TRBV5-3 and TRBJ1-2; D ambiguous. TRBV5-3 qualifies as an ORF whose function is uncertain. V was shortened by 0 bases and J by 1 base, with 7 bases between the two germline ends. The CDR3 is 14 amino acids. Here the CDR3 DNA reads TGTGCCAGAAGCTTGGAACTAGGTAACTATGGCTACACCTTC. Its protein product is CARSLELGNYGYTF.

The gene calls are TRBV5-1 and TRBJ2-4, with TRBD1 matching 7 bases. The CDR3 loop spans 15 amino acids. Germline V lookup: CDR1 SGHRS, CDR2 YFSETQ. The V gene end was trimmed by 5 bases and the J gene end by 1 base; junction bases not matched to a gene: 6. The CDR3 sequence: CASRRTTGAKNIQYF. The CDR3 DNA sequence: TGCGCCAGCAGACGGACGACAGGGGCCAAAAACATTCAGTACTTC.

This chain uses TRBV4-1 with TRBJ1-1; D possibly corresponds to TRBD1 (5 bases). CDR1 is MGHRA and CDR2 is YSYEKL in the germline V gene. V lost 0 bases, J lost 5 bases, and 16 bases lay in between. This CDR3 has 16 residues. CDR3 bases: TGCGCCAGCAGCCAAGACCGGGGGGTCCCGGGGACTGAAGCTTTCTTT. Its translation: CASSQDRGVPGTEAFF.

The V gene is TRBV20-1, the J gene TRBJ1-2; D is ambiguous. The CDR3 spans 15 residues. Trimming pared 3 bases from V and 0 bases from J, leaving 14 bases between. Per germline, CDR1 DFQATT and CDR2 SNEGSKA (reference sequence). The CDR3, as DNA: TGCAGTGCTAGTGTATGGGTTACAGCTAACTATGGCTACACCTTC. It specifies CSASVWVTANYGYTF.

This sequence joins TRBV28 and TRBJ2-1, with a possible D match to TRBD2 (7 bases). The CDR3 extends over 16 amino acids. Deletions cut 7 bases from V and 3 bases from J, with 19 bases between. Germline CDR1 MDHEN, CDR2 SYDVKM. The CDR3 loop is CASTRQRGGYYNEQFF. DNA of the CDR3: TGTGCCAGCACGAGACAGAGGGGGGGGTACTACAATGAGCAGTTCTTC.

The rearrangement links TRBV5-1 to TRBJ2-1; D might be TRBD2 (6 bases). Germline CDR1 is SGHRS and CDR2 is YFSETQ. CDR3 length equals 16 residues. Trimming cost V 4 bases and J 8 bases, with 22 bases left between them. CDR3 nucleotide sequence: TGCGCCAGCAGCACAGGCCTGGCGGGGCCCTCCCATGAGCAGTTCTTC. Residues: CASSTGLAGPSHEQFF. The full variable domain, its missing parts supplied by reference TRBV5-1 and TRBJ2-1, is KAGVTQTPRYLIKTRGQQVTLSCSPISGHRSVSWYQQTPGQGLQFLFEYFSETQRNKGNFPGRFSGRQFSNSRSEMNVSTLELGDSALYLCASSTGLAGPSHEQFFGPGTRLTVL.

This sequence joins TRBV6-4 and TRBJ2-2; 8 positions match TRBD1. This CDR3 has 14 residues. Germline loops: CDR1 MRHNA, CDR2 SNTAGT. Trimming removed 6 bases from V and 2 bases from J; junction bases left unmatched: 2. Here the CDR3 reads CASRGTGNTGELFF. CDR3 coding DNA: TGTGCCAGCAGGGGGACAGGAAACACCGGGGAGCTGTTTTTT.

The V and J genes are TRBV27 and TRBJ2-6; TRBD1 agrees at 9 bases. V lost 5 bases to trimming and J lost 2 bases; unmatched junction nucleotides: 10. The CDR3 extends over 18 amino acids. Germline V CDR1 and CDR2: MNHEY, SMNVEV (reference sequence). CDR3 amino acids: CASSITGTGYPGANVLTF. Here the CDR3 DNA reads TGTGCCAGCAGTATAACCGGGACAGGGTACCCTGGGGCCAACGTCCTGACTTTC.

This chain joins TRBV28 and TRBJ2-3; perhaps TRBD1 as D (6 bases). Per germline, CDR1 MDHEN and CDR2 SYDVKM. CDR3 length equals 15 residues. The V end was cut by 5 bases, the J end by 0 bases, with 12 bases between. CDR3 loop: CASSVQGSSTDTQYF. CDR3 nucleotides: TGTGCCAGCAGTGTACAGGGTAGTAGCACAGATACGCAGTATTTT.

This clone showed up just once. The CDR3 nucleotides are TGTGCCAGCAGGATTCAGGGATCCGATCAGCCCCAGCATTTT. It specifies CASRIQGSDQPQHF. This rearrangement joins TRBV28 to TRBJ1-5, with D possibly TRBD1 on 5 matching bases. The CDR3 consists of 14 residues. CDR1 is MDHEN, CDR2 SYDVKM, per germline. V shed 6 bases and J shed 5 bases, with 14 bases lying between them.

This clone was seen only once. This sequence joins TRBV12-3 or TRBV12-4 and TRBJ2-7, with D maybe TRBD1 (6 bases). V gave up 6 bases and J gave up 0 bases, with 9 bases separating them. The CDR3 extends over 13 amino acids. The CDR3 nucleotides read TGTGCCAGCAGCCTGGACAGCTCCTACGAGCAGTACTTC. It translates to CASSLDSSYEQYF.

The chain has TRBV13 and TRBJ2-5; 8 nucleotides align to TRBD2. In germline, CDR1 is PRHDT, CDR2 FYEKMQ (reference sequence). The trim removed 5 bases at V and 4 bases at J, leaving 3 bases unmatched. This CDR3 spans 13 amino acids. CDR3 sequence: CASSPGGVETQYF. DNA for the CDR3: TGTGCCAGCAGCCCGGGGGGGGTAGAGACCCAGTACTTC.

The chain links TRBV10-3 to TRBJ1-1; 7 nucleotides match TRBD1. The CDR3 totals 16 residues. Per the germline V gene, CDR1 is ENHRY and CDR2 is SYGVKD. V lost 7 bases and J lost 7; bases outside the gene matches: 18. The CDR3 protein is CAITEGAGALPGEAFF. The CDR3 coding sequence is TGTGCCATCACGGAGGGGGCTGGCGCCCTTCCGGGTGAAGCTTTCTTT.

This clone has a single count. J is TRBJ2-3 and V is TRBV7-9, with D possibly TRBD1 on 7 matching bases. The germline V gene encodes CDR1 SEHNR and CDR2 FQNEAQ (reference sequence). This CDR3 region has 16 residues. Trimming took 5 bases from V and 0 from J, leaving 15 bases between them. CDR3 nucleotide sequence: TGTGCCAGCAGCGCGCGGGACAGCTCTAGCACAGATACGCAGTATTTT. Protein product: CASSARDSSSTDTQYF.

The rearrangement uses TRBV6-6 and TRBJ2-1; 9 positions agree with TRBD1. The junction had 8 bases not matched to a gene; V was cut back by 4 bases and J by 7 bases. Germline values: CDR1 MNHNY, CDR2 SVGAGI (reference sequence). CDR3 length equals 15 residues. The CDR3 nucleotides read TGTGCCAGCAGTTGGCCGGGACAGGGTTTTAATGAGCAGTTCTTC. It specifies CASSWPGQGFNEQFF.